Presented here are 12 T cell receptor beta chains from one specimen sequenced in a study of Ad26.COV2.S vaccination and SARS-CoV-2 variants. Described treatment: roughly 18 received Ad26.COV2.S at low or high dose, single or two shots; about 5 received placebo; per-sample allocation not given. At day 63 after the first vaccine or placebo injection, samples were drawn. The table came from immunoSEQ multiplex PCR; TCRdb's copy has only in-frame clones and leaves some out. The data contain 300,000 to 350,000 clones, around four fifths of them singletons. This specimen was peripheral blood, taken in a trial of Ad26.COV2.S vaccine versus placebo. These receptors were taken from a person aged 18-65 years who received the Ad26.COV2.S COVID-19 vaccine or a placebo.

In nucleotides, the CDR3 is TGTGCCAGCAGCTTAAGGATAATAACGGGGGGGATTTACGAGCAGTACTTC. Translation: CASSLRIITGGIYEQYF. The rearrangement links TRBV7-2 to TRBJ2-7; 8 positions match TRBD2. CDR1 is SGHTA and CDR2 is FQGNSA in the germline V gene. J gave up 4 bases and V 2 bases, and 13 bases lay outside the gene matches. The CDR3 loop spans 17 amino acids.

The J gene is TRBJ1-1, the V gene TRBV6-6; maybe TRBD1 (5 bases). The CDR3 extends over 14 amino acids. From germline, CDR1 is MNHNY and CDR2 SVGAGI (reference sequence). Deletions cut 4 bases from V and 4 bases from J, with 13 bases between. CDR3 sequence (DNA): TGTGCCAGCAGTTCCCGACAGCCCCTCACTGAAGCTTTCTTT. Translated: CASSSRQPLTEAFF.

The chain recombines TRBV6-5 with TRBJ1-5; D is undetermined. Germline V lookup: CDR1 MNHEY, CDR2 SVGAGI. This CDR3 is 13 amino acids long. V lost 8 bases and J 0 bases, leaving 8 bases between the germline ends. The CDR3 nucleotides read TGTGCCAGCTCTCACGTTAGCAATCAGCCCCAGCATTTT. Its protein is CASSHVSNQPQHF.

This rearrangement joins TRBV3-1 (or the pseudogene TRBV3-2) to TRBJ2-7, with TRBD1 identical over 7 bases. The CDR3 runs 15 residues. CDR1 and CDR2 (germline): LGHDT, YNNKEL (reference sequence). With V trimmed by 5 bases and J by 0 bases, 7 bases remained unmatched. The CDR3 loop reads CASSFRDSISYEQYF. CDR3 DNA: TGTGCCAGCAGCTTCCGGGACAGTATCTCCTACGAGCAGTACTTC.

The chain joins TRBV19 to TRBJ2-3, with TRBD2 as a possible D gene (6 bases). CDR1 LNHDA and CDR2 SQIVND come from the germline V gene (reference sequence). The CDR3 is made up of 17 amino acids. V was shortened by 0 bases and J by 2 bases, with 15 bases between the two germline ends. DNA of the CDR3: TGTGCCAGTAGTATAGAGAGAGGTAGCGGATTCACAGATACGCAGTATTTT. It translates to CASSIERGSGFTDTQYF.

J is TRBJ1-2 and V is TRBV5-6; no clear D. CDR3 length equals 14 residues. V shed 2 bases and J shed 7 bases, with 15 bases lying between them. CDR1 and CDR2 (germline): SGHDT, YYEEEE. CDR3: CASSLGRRFPGYTF. The CDR3 DNA follows: TGTGCCAGCAGCTTAGGGAGGAGGTTTCCTGGCTACACCTTC.

The chain is built from TRBV18 and TRBJ1-4, with TRBD1 matching over 8 bases. The ends lost 2 bases at V and 6 bases at J; junction bases unmatched: 5. Germline loops: CDR1 KGHSH, CDR2 LQKENI. CDR3 length: 15 residues. CDR3 protein: CASSPVAGGYEKLFF. For the CDR3, the DNA is TGTGCCAGCTCACCAGTGGCAGGGGGCTATGAAAAACTGTTTTTT.

The V and J genes are TRBV12-3 or TRBV12-4 and TRBJ1-5; D is ambiguous. The germline V and J ends were trimmed by 6 bases and 5 bases, with 5 bases remaining between them. CDR3 length: 11 residues. CDR3 nucleotides: TGTGCCAGCAGGCTATATCAGCCCCAGCATTTT. Amino acids: CASRLYQPQHF.

The V and J genes are TRBV28 and TRBJ2-3; D is possibly TRBD2 (6 bases). Germline V gene lookup returns CDR1 MDHEN and CDR2 SYDVKM. V gave up 2 bases and J gave up 8 bases, with 11 bases separating them. The CDR3 is 13 residues long. The CDR3 protein is CASSLGSSVTQYF. The DNA of the CDR3 is TGTGCCAGCAGTTTAGGGTCTAGCGTTACGCAGTATTTT.

This clone was seen a few times. The genes are TRBV21-1 and TRBJ2-1. TRBV21-1 is shown as a pseudogene. The CDR3 has 15 amino acids. CDR3: CASSPESFSYNEQFF. Written as DNA, the CDR3 is TGTGCCAGCAGCCCCGAATCGTTCTCCTACAATGAGCAGTTCTTC.

The chain joins TRBV10-3 to TRBJ1-1; D not certain. Germline loops: CDR1 ENHRY, CDR2 SYGVKD. The CDR3 extends over 13 amino acids. The V and J ends lost 0 bases and 3 bases respectively, with 5 bases between them. The CDR3 DNA reads as TGTGCCATCAGTGAGTCAGGGTACACTGAAGCTTTCTTT. As protein: CAISESGYTEAFF.

The rearrangement joins TRBV2 to TRBJ1-1; 8 nucleotides line up with TRBD1. The CDR3 length is 14 residues. V lost 4 bases to trimming and J lost 8 bases; unmatched junction nucleotides: 9. Germline assignment: CDR1 SNHLY and CDR2 FYNNEI. CDR3 DNA sequence: TGTGCCAGCAGTGTATCCAGGGGGCTCTCGGAAGCTTTCTTT. Translated, it gives CASSVSRGLSEAFF.